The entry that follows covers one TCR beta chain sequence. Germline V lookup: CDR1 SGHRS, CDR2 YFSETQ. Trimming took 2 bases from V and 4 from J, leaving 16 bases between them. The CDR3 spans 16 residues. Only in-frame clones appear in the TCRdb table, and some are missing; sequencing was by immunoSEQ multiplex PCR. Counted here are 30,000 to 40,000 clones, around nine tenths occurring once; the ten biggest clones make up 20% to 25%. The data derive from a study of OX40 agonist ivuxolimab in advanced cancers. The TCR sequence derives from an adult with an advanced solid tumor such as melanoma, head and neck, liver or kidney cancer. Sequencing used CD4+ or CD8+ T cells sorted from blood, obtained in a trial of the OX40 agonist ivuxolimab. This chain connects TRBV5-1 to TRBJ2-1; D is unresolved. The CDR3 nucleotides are TGCGCCAGCAGCTTCGATCCCCAGCCGCCGTACAATGAGCAGTTCTTC. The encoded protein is CASSFDPQPPYNEQFF.